Sequencing of this T cell receptor (beta chain) was carried out in a study of T cell responses to AZD1222 COVID-19 vaccine (TCRdb year 2021). Looking at the study overall: TCR sequencing was performed for 230 to 250 trial participants, of whom around 210 were given two doses of AZD1222 and around 25 were given two doses of MenACWY control vaccine. Trial participants were enrolled by age into subgroups of 18-55, 56-69 and 70-plus years, and around 140, 26 and 57 TCR-sequenced participants, respectively, were included in these subgroups.

With respect to this clone: This receptor's antigen is unknown. No base quality values were provided; no much bigger clone lies one nucleotide off.

V is trimmed back by 1 base and J by 4 bases, and the junction contains 8 bases that no gene match accounts for. From the cysteine up to the phenylalanine, the CDR3 has a length of 17 residues. Of all the DNA, just the CDR3 is kept, 51 bases in frame from base 1. CDR1 LGHNT and CDR2 FRNRAP are derived from the germline V gene. The CDR3 regions of human TCRbeta chains were subjected to immunosequencing. In the authors' own workflow: Repertoire TCRs were matched against a reference library of SARS-CoV-2-specific TCRs generated with the MIRA antigen-specificity platform. Breadth meant the fraction of unique TCRs that were SARS-CoV-2-associated, whereas depth meant the fraction of total T cells that were SARS-CoV-2-associated. Each spike-specific TCR was assigned to its reactive spike region and to a CD4 or CD8 class using the MIRA data. Log10-transformed breadth and depth values were compared by one-way ANOVA with Sidak's multiple comparisons tests. In TCRdb, the immuneACCESS table is reduced to in-frame sequences with V and J assigned. These tables do not hold every clone; where another copy was compared, an unresolved V gene accounts for under half, and the others remain unexplained. For V, J and clone size, that table is used; D and trimming come from the DNA. The sample profile shows fewer than 200,000 clones; almost 90% of them were found once. The top ten clones comprise approximately 10% of the sample.

The time point label corresponds to: about 28 days (+/-7) after the second vaccine dose. Because spike-specific TCR depth and breadth did not differ between the two schedules, AZD1222 recipients who got a second dose at roughly 4 weeks were pooled with those who got a second dose at roughly 12 weeks. The vaccinee samples were drawn from two UK trials, COV001 and COV002, one of which was a single-blind randomized controlled phase 2/3 trial testing AZD1222 (ChAdOx1 nCoV-19) in healthy adults. Trial participant PBMC samples were collected at day 0 and day 28 after the second dose for TCRbeta chain sequencing. Study-wide findings and limitations: Most participants were white British and females outnumbered males, and the authors suggested that clonal diversity may have been underestimated. CD4 TCRs associated with the vaccine covered the entire spike protein, and the dominant responses were in regions 160-218 and 743-854. After two AZD1222 doses, both the breadth and the depth of spike-specific TCRs were significantly higher than at day 0 and than in MenACWY recipients. In the small 56-69-year group, the increase in depth fell short of significance, most likely because of low power. Conclusions about previously exposed vaccinees are limited because only six or seven AZD1222 recipients were SARS-CoV-2 seropositive at baseline. Nearly half of unique spike-specific TCRs reportedly recognized epitopes outside regions mutated in the B.1.351 and B.1.1.7 variants. Because no day 14 peak-response samples were available, the repertoires could be characterized only after the peak T cell response.

The rearrangement combines TRBV12-5 with TRBJ2-7, with 12 middle bases fitting TRBD1. This TCR was recovered from an adult who received the AZD1222 COVID-19 vaccine. The material was peripheral blood, obtained 28 days after the second AZD1222 dose. The CDR3 has the sequence CASGLALGQGASYEQYF. The DNA is as follows: TGTGCTAGTGGTTTGGCTCTGGGACAGGGGGCTTCGTACGAGCAGTACTTC.